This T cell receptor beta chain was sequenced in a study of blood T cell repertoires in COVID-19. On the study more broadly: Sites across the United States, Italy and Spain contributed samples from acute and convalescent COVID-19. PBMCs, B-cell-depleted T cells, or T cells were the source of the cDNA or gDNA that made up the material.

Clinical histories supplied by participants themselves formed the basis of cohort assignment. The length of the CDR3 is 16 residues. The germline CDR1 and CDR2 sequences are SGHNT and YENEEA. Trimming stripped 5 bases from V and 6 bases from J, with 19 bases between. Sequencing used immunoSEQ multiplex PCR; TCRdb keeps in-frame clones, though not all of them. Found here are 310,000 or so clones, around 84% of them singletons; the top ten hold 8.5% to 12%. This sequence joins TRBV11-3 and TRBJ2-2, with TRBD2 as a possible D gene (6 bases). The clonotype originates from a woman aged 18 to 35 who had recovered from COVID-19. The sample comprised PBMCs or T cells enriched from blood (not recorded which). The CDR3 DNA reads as TGTGCCAGCAGCCCCCTAAGCCGGGAGACGCCCGGGGAGCTGTTTTTT. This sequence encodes CASSPLSRETPGELFF.